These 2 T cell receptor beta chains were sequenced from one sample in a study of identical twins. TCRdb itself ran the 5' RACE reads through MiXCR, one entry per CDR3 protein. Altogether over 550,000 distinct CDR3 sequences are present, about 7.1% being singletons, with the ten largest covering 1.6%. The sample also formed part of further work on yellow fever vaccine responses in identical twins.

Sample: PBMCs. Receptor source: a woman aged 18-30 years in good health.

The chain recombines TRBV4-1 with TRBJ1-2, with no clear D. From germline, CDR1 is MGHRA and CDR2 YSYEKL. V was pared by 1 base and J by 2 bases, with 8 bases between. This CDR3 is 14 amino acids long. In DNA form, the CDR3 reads TGCGCCAGCAGCCAAGCCCGGGAAAACTATGGCTACACCTTC. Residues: CASSQARENYGYTF.

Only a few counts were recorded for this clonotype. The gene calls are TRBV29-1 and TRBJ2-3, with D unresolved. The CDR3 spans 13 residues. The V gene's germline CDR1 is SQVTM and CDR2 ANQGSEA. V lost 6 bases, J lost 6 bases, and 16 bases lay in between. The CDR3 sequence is CSVSIGIADTQYF. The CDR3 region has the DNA TGCAGCGTCTCCATAGGGATCGCGGATACGCAGTATTTT.